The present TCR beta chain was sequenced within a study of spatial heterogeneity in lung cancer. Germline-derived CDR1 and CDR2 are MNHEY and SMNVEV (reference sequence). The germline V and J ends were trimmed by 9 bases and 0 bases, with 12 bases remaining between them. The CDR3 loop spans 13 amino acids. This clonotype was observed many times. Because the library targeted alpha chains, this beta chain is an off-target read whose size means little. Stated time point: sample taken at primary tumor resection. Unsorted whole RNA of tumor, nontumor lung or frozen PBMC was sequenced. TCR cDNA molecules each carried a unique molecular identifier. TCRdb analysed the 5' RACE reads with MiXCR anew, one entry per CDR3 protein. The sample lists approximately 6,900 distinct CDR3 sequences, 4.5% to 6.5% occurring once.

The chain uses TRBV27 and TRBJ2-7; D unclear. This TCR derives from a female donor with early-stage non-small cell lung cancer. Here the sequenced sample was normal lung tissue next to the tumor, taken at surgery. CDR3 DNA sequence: TGTGCCAGTTTAGACCCATACTCCTACGAGCAGTACTTC. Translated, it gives CASLDPYSYEQYF.